This T cell receptor beta chain is from a study of T-cell reconstitution after alpha-beta-depleted transplantation in children. Study-wide findings and caveats: Alpha-beta T cells present about two months after transplant were reported to originate from several hundred expanded graft clones.

Unique molecular identifiers were used to barcode this TCRbeta library. One entry per CDR3 protein, called by TCRdb with MiXCR from the PCR reads. The sample holds about 130,000 distinct CDR3 sequences, roughly 9.7% seen once. Trimming pared 0 bases from V and 5 bases from J, leaving 15 bases between. The CDR3 is 15 amino acids. The germline V gene has CDR1 SGDLS and CDR2 YYNGEE. On this clonotype: What it binds is unknown.

Sequenced material: PBMCs, mostly from graft donor cells, taken 180 days after TCRalphabeta/CD19-depleted stem cell transplant. The chain has TRBV9 and TRBJ2-7; D might be TRBD1 (5 bases). The clonotype comes from a girl under three years old who had a stem cell transplant for combined immunodeficiency, so the T cells may come from the graft donor. The CDR3 sequence: CASSVESGWGDEQYF. The CDR3 DNA reads as TGTGCCAGCAGCGTAGAATCAGGCTGGGGCGACGAGCAGTACTTC. The full variable domain, rest sourced from reference TRBV9 and TRBJ2-7, is DSGVTQTPKHLITATGQRVTLRCSPRSGDLSVYWYQQSLDQGLQFLIQYYNGEERAKGNILERFSAQQFPDLHSELNLSSLELGDSALYFCASSVESGWGDEQYFGPGTRLTVT.